The 31 T cell receptor beta chains below come from one sample, sequenced in a study of blood T cells in healthy people across ages. Primers used in a second PCR of about 7 to 12 cycles were a sample-barcoded 5' primer and a J-beta primer mix. One entry per CDR3 protein results from TCRdb running MiXCR on the 5' RACE reads. The table lists 1.8 million or so distinct CDR3 sequences, approximately 39% of them singletons. What was sequenced was blood. Every receptor here comes from a human donor in good health.

This chain connects TRBV29-1 to TRBJ2-5, with TRBD2 as a possible D gene (6 bases). The CDR3 length is 13 residues. CDR1 is SQVTM and CDR2 is ANQGSEA in the germline V gene. The V end was cut by 5 bases, the J end by 5 bases, with 15 bases between. The CDR3 coding sequence is TGCAGCGTTCGGGGGTGGGTAGAGGAGACCCAGTACTTC. Translating it yields CSVRGWVEETQYF.

This clonotype was found a few times. The chain links TRBV7-2 to TRBJ1-2, with D possibly matching TRBD1 (5 bases). Trimming removed 1 base from V and 6 bases from J, with 9 bases in between. Germline values: CDR1 SGHTA, CDR2 FQGNSA. CDR3 length equals 13 residues. The CDR3 region is CASSLDRRNGYTF. The CDR3 coding sequence is TGTGCCAGCAGCTTAGACAGGCGGAATGGCTACACCTTC.

This clonotype was observed a handful of times. The chain couples TRBV5-5 to TRBJ2-1; no definite D call. Germline V CDR1 and CDR2: SGHKS, YYEKEE (reference sequence). V lost 6 bases and J lost 7, with 5 bases in between. The CDR3 is made up of 10 amino acids. The CDR3 protein is CASTSNEQFF. The CDR3 DNA is TGTGCCAGCACCTCAAATGAGCAGTTCTTC.

There are a few counts of this clonotype. The chain links TRBV28 to TRBJ1-1, with no clear D. Germline CDR1 MDHEN, CDR2 SYDVKM. The CDR3 spans 17 residues. The ends were cut back, 2 bases at V and 0 bases at J, with 16 bases in the middle. CDR3 residues: CASSLQDREDMNTEAFF. In DNA, the CDR3 is TGTGCCAGCAGTTTACAGGATAGAGAAGACATGAACACTGAAGCTTTCTTT.

This clonotype has a handful of counts. The chain is built from TRBV6-6 and TRBJ2-1, with 11 bases fitting TRBD2. Germline CDR1 is MNHNY and CDR2 is SVGAGI (reference sequence). The CDR3 contains 16 residues. V lost 2 bases, J lost 3 bases, and 3 bases stayed unmatched. The DNA of the CDR3 is TGTGCCAGCAGTTACCCGACTAGCGGGGACTACAATGAGCAGTTCTTC. Encoded protein: CASSYPTSGDYNEQFF.

V and J are TRBV29-1 and TRBJ2-1; D is perhaps TRBD2 (5 bases). The CDR3 is 14 residues long. Trimming removed 1 base from V and 13 bases from J, with 20 bases in between. Germline lookup yields CDR1 SQVTM and CDR2 ANQGSEA. This CDR3 is CSVEGTELGETQFF. For the CDR3, the DNA is TGCAGCGTTGAAGGAACAGAGTTGGGAGAGACCCAGTTCTTC.

There are a few counts of this clonotype. V is TRBV7-2 and J is TRBJ1-2; weak D call: TRBD1 (6 bases). Trimming shortened V by 1 base and J by 8 bases, and 14 bases separated the two germline ends. The germline CDR1 and CDR2 sequences are SGHTA and FQGNSA. The CDR3 runs 14 residues. CDR3 nucleotides: TGTGCCAGCAGCTTAGACCCAGGAGGGGGGGGCTACACCTTC. Translated: CASSLDPGGGGYTF.

This clonotype was counted a few times. This rearrangement joins TRBV14 to TRBJ1-2; no clear D gene. This CDR3 has 16 residues. Trimming removed 4 bases from V and 5 bases from J, with 20 bases in between. Germline V gene data show CDR1 as SGHDN and CDR2 as FVKESK. As DNA, the CDR3 is TGTGCCAGCAGCCCGAACTTGAGAATGGAACCTTATGGCTACACCTTC. It translates to CASSPNLRMEPYGYTF.

This chain uses TRBV5-1 with TRBJ2-1; the D is unclear. Germline V gene sequence: CDR1 SGHRS, CDR2 YFSETQ. V lost 4 bases to trimming and J lost 13 bases, with 18 bases between them. The CDR3 loop spans 13 amino acids. The CDR3 DNA reads as TGCGCCAGCAGCGTCCAAACGGATGCCCAACAGTTCTTC. Translation: CASSVQTDAQQFF.

In this sample, this clonotype turned up a few times. This chain uses TRBV10-3 with TRBJ2-5; 7 positions match TRBD2. After removal of 10 bases from V and 3 bases from J, the junction contained 8 bases not matched to a gene. There are 13 residues in the CDR3. Germline CDR1 is ENHRY and CDR2 is SYGVKD. The CDR3 is CATRLAGEETQYF. In nucleotides, the CDR3 is TGTGCCACCCGTCTGGCGGGGGAAGAGACCCAGTACTTC.

This clonotype has only a few counts. J is TRBJ2-6 and V is TRBV7-8; D may correspond to TRBD1 or TRBD2 (6 bases each). Germline V gene data show CDR1 as SGHVS and CDR2 as FQNEAQ. Trimming took 1 base from V and 0 from J, leaving 13 bases between them. This CDR3 contains 18 residues. CDR3 sequence: CASSLGGTTISGANVLTF. In DNA form, the CDR3 reads TGTGCCAGCAGCTTAGGCGGGACAACTATCTCTGGGGCCAACGTCCTGACTTTC.

This rearrangement joins TRBV24-1 to TRBJ2-5; 10 bases align to TRBD1. V shed 4 bases and J 4 bases; nucleotides not matched to a gene: 8. CDR1 KGHDR and CDR2 SFDVKD come from the germline V gene. The CDR3 length is 16 residues. The CDR3 DNA reads as TGTGCCACCAGTGACCCACCCGGACAGGGGGGAGAGACCCAGTACTTC. Its protein product is CATSDPPGQGGETQYF.

As for this clonotype: This may be a read error, as it is one base from a much larger clone. The chain has TRBV20-1 and TRBJ1-1, with D hard to call. CDR1 DFQATT and CDR2 SNEGSKA come from the germline V gene (reference sequence). The V end lost 1 base, the J end lost 3 bases, and 6 bases lay between the germline ends. This CDR3 spans 12 amino acids. CDR3 DNA: TGCAGTGCTAGAGGGTGGGACACTGAAGCTTTCTTT. It codes for CSARGWDTEAFF.

The chain is built from TRBV5-1 and TRBJ1-1, with D hard to call. Trimming took 3 bases from V and 1 from J, leaving 10 bases between them. The CDR3 spans 14 residues. Germline V gene lookup returns CDR1 SGHRS and CDR2 YFSETQ. The CDR3 DNA sequence: TGCGCCAGCAGCTGGATAGCGGGGAACACTGAAGCTTTCTTT. Its translation: CASSWIAGNTEAFF. The full variable domain, completed using reference TRBV5-1 and TRBJ1-1, is KAGVTQTPRYLIKTRGQQVTLSCSPISGHRSVSWYQQTPGQGLQFLFEYFSETQRNKGNFPGRFSGRQFSNSRSEMNVSTLELGDSALYLCASSWIAGNTEAFFGQGTRLTVV.

J is TRBJ2-5 and V is TRBV15; tentatively, D is TRBD2 (5 bases). CDR3 size: 14 residues. Deletions cut 0 bases from V and 3 bases from J, with 8 bases between. The germline CDR1 and CDR2 sequences are LNHNV and YYDKDF (reference sequence). The chain's CDR3 is CATSRDLAKETQYF. CDR3 coding DNA: TGTGCCACCAGCAGAGATCTAGCAAAAGAGACCCAGTACTTC.

This clonotype was detected a few times. The chain combines TRBV7-2 with TRBJ2-1; possible D gene TRBD1, 6 bases. The germline V and J ends were trimmed by 5 bases and 6 bases, with 14 bases remaining between them. Germline CDR1 SGHTA, CDR2 FQGNSA. The CDR3 runs 14 residues. The CDR3 DNA is TGTGCCAGCAGCCCTTGGGACATTACCAATGAGCAGTTCTTC. Protein: CASSPWDITNEQFF.

The chain is built from TRBV11-3 and TRBJ2-1; 9 nucleotides line up with TRBD2. With 5 bases clipped from V and 9 bases from J, the junction kept 11 bases outside the gene matches. The CDR3 spans 15 residues. In germline, CDR1 is SGHNT, CDR2 YENEEA. CDR3: CASSTLGGGAFEQFF. The CDR3 nucleotides read TGTGCCAGCAGCACTCTAGGCGGGGGGGCCTTTGAGCAGTTCTTC.

This clonotype showed up just a few times. The genes are TRBV7-2 and TRBJ1-2; 7 bases line up with TRBD1. This CDR3 has 15 residues. The V gene's germline CDR1 is SGHTA and CDR2 FQGNSA. The junction had 7 bases not matched to a gene; V was cut back by 0 bases and J by 6 bases. The CDR3, as DNA: TGTGCCAGCAGCTTAGCGTGGCAGGGGGAGGATGGCTACACCTTC. Translation: CASSLAWQGEDGYTF.

This clonotype was detected a few times. J is TRBJ1-2 and V is TRBV30; tentative D call: TRBD1 (5 bases). This CDR3 is built from 12 residues. Trimming took off 2 bases at V and 4 bases at J, with 8 bases between the two ends. Germline V gives CDR1 GTSNPN, CDR2 SVGIG (reference sequence). CDR3 residues: CAWSSGVYGYTF. CDR3 bases: TGTGCCTGGAGTTCGGGGGTCTATGGCTACACCTTC.

This clonotype was counted only a few times. The V and J genes are TRBV7-2 and TRBJ2-5, with TRBD1 matching over 12 bases. The CDR3 runs 16 residues. Germline lookup yields CDR1 SGHTA and CDR2 FQGNSA. Trimming at V came to 4 bases and at J to 4 bases, leaving 7 bases not matched to a gene. DNA of the CDR3: TGTGCCAGCAGCTCGGGACAGGGGGCGCTTGCAGAGACCCAGTACTTC. Encoded protein: CASSSGQGALAETQYF.

The chain carries TRBV7-3 and TRBJ2-3, with TRBD2 as a possible D gene (6 bases). This CDR3 comprises 15 residues. V was shortened by 5 bases and J by 0 bases, with 12 bases between the two germline ends. Per the germline V gene, CDR1 is SGHTA and CDR2 is FQGTGA. The DNA of the CDR3 is TGTGCCAGCAGCCAGGGCGGGGCTAGCACAGATACGCAGTATTTT. Amino acid sequence: CASSQGGASTDTQYF.

This clonotype was observed once. A junction boundary mismatches the germline segment, possibly from a read error. J is TRBJ2-7 and V is TRBV20-1, with D tentatively TRBD2 (6 bases). The CDR3 is 12 residues long. Germline V gene lookup returns CDR1 DFQATT and CDR2 SNEGSKA (reference sequence). The DNA of the CDR3 is TGCAGTACTAGCACGGACACTTACGAGCAGTACTTC. Translation gives CSTSTDTYEQYF.

This clonotype was found a few times. The chain employs TRBV7-3 and TRBJ2-3; 9 nucleotides align to TRBD2. With V trimmed by 2 bases and J by 5 bases, 5 bases remained unmatched. Germline assignment: CDR1 SGHTA and CDR2 FQGTGA. This CDR3 region has 15 residues. CDR3 residues: CASSLQGLAGDTQYF. CDR3 DNA: TGTGCCAGCAGCTTACAGGGACTAGCAGGAGATACGCAGTATTTT.

This clonotype was counted at least ten times. The chain is built from TRBV4-2 and TRBJ2-3; a possible D gene is TRBD1 (5 bases). CDR3 size: 13 residues. Germline V gene sequence: CDR1 LGHNA, CDR2 YNFKEQ. V was clipped by 1 base and J by 4 bases, with 6 bases between them. The CDR3 bases are TGTGCCAGCAGCCAAGTAGGGGCAGATACGCAGTATTTT. It is translated as CASSQVGADTQYF.

This chain connects TRBV7-2 to TRBJ2-3, with 10 bases fitting TRBD1. Germline CDR1 is SGHTA and CDR2 is FQGNSA. The CDR3 loop spans 15 amino acids. J was trimmed by 4 bases and V by 3 bases; bases with no gene match: 4. In nucleotides, the CDR3 is TGTGCCAGCAGCTTGGGGACAGGGGAGGCAGATACGCAGTATTTT. Translating gives CASSLGTGEADTQYF.

This chain joins TRBV6-2 or TRBV6-3 and TRBJ2-7, with D uncertain. Per germline, CDR1 MNHEY and CDR2 SVGEGT. Trimming pared 4 bases from V and 5 bases from J, leaving 6 bases between. CDR3 size: 11 residues. The CDR3 region has the DNA TGTGCCAGCAGTTTCCCAAACGAGCAGTACTTC. It codes for CASSFPNEQYF.

V is TRBV13 and J is TRBJ1-2, with a tentative D call TRBD1 (6 bases). CDR1 and CDR2 (germline): PRHDT, FYEKMQ (reference sequence). CDR3 length equals 14 residues. V was trimmed by 4 bases and J by 5 bases, leaving 14 bases between them. The CDR3 spells CASSWDTQGYGYTF. The CDR3 DNA reads as TGTGCCAGCAGCTGGGACACACAAGGGTATGGCTACACCTTC.

The chain employs TRBV6-6 and TRBJ1-2; D gene uncertain. The CDR3 runs to 14 residues. Per the germline V gene, CDR1 is MNHNY and CDR2 is SVGAGI (reference sequence). The ends were cut back, 6 bases at V and 10 bases at J, with 21 bases in the middle. CDR3 sequence (DNA): TGTGCCAGCAGCTCCTGGAGATCAGCGCGGGACTACACCTTC. Residues: CASSSWRSARDYTF.

This chain connects TRBV29-1 to TRBJ2-7; TRBD1 matches at 10 bases. The CDR3 runs to 13 residues. The J segment lost 6 bases and the V segment lost 7 bases, leaving 9 bases of the junction unmatched. Germline V gene sequence: CDR1 SQVTM, CDR2 ANQGSEA. The CDR3 reads CSGTGTGVFEQYF. The CDR3 DNA is TGCAGCGGTACCGGGACAGGGGTTTTCGAGCAGTACTTC.

This sequence joins TRBV7-3 and TRBJ2-3, with D possibly being TRBD1 (6 bases). The CDR3 runs 15 residues. Trimming shortened V by 2 bases and J by 5 bases, and 14 bases separated the two germline ends. Germline CDR1 and CDR2: SGHTA and FQGTGA. The CDR3 is CASSLGGGIIDTQYF. CDR3 in DNA: TGTGCCAGCAGCTTAGGGGGCGGTATAATAGATACGCAGTATTTT.

This clonotype was counted only a few times. A read error may be the cause here, since a much bigger clone is one base away. The chain is built from TRBV20-1 and TRBJ1-6; 11 bases are shared with TRBD1. V gave up 6 bases and J gave up 8 bases; unmatched junction bases: 3. This CDR3 contains 13 residues. CDR1 and CDR2 (germline): DFQATT, SNEGSKA (reference sequence). This CDR3 is CSARGQGDSPLHF. CDR3 DNA sequence: TGCAGTGCGAGGGGACAGGGGGATTCACCCCTCCACTTT.